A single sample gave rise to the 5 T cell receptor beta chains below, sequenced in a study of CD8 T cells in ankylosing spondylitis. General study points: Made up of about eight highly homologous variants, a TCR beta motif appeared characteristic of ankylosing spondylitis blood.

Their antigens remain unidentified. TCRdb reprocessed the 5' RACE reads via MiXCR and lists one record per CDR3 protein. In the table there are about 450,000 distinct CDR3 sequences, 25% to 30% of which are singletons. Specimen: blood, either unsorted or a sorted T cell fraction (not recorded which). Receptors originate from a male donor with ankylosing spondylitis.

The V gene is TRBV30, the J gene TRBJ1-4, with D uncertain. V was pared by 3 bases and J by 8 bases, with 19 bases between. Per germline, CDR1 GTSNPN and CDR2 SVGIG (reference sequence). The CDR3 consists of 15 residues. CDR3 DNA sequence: TGTGCCTGGAGGACCTTCGGCGTGAGAGGCGAAAAACTGTTTTTT. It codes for CAWRTFGVRGEKLFF.

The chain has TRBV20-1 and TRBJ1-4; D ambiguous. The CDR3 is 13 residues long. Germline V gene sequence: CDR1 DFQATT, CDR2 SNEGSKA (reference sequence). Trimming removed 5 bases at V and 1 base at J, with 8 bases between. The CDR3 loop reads CSAGRITNEKLFF. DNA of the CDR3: TGCAGTGCTGGACGGATAACTAATGAAAAACTGTTTTTT.

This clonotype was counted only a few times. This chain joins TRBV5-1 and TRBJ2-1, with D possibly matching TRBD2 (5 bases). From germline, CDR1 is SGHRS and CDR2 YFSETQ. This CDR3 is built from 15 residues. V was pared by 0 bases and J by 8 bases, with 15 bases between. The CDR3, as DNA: TGCGCCAGCAGCTTGGGGGAGCCACGATACGATGAGCAGTTCTTC. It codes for CASSLGEPRYDEQFF.

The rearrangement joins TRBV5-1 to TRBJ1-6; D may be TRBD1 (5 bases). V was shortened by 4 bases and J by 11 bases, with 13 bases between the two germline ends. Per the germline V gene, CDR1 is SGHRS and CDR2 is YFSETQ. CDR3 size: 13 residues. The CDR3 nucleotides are TGCGCCAGCAGCCCTGCGGGGGATACACCCCTCCACTTT. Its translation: CASSPAGDTPLHF.

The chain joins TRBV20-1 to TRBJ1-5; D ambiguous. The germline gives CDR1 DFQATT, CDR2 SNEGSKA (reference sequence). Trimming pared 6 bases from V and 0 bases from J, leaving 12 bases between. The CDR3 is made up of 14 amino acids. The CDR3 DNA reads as TGCAGTGCCCAGCCAAGTCATAGCAATCAGCCCCAGCATTTT. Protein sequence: CSAQPSHSNQPQHF.